Reported below is one TCR beta chain. These data belong to a study of blood T cell repertoires in COVID-19. How the authors handled the data: Nucleated cell counts were estimated from reference gene primer amplification. Profiled with immunoSEQ multiplex PCR; TCRdb holds only in-frame clones, not every one. V and J calls and clone size are those listed in that table; D and trimming were worked out from the DNA. The sample records around 100,000 clones, around nine tenths being singletons. Germline CDR1 is SGHDT and CDR2 is YYEEEE. The trim removed 6 bases at V and 8 bases at J, leaving 8 bases unmatched. The CDR3 is 13 residues long.

The sequenced material came from peripheral blood. The chain links TRBV5-6 to TRBJ2-5; 9 bases line up with TRBD2. This sequence was found in a man aged 45-65 years with acute or convalescent COVID-19. This CDR3 reads CASTAGGEGTQYF. The CDR3 nucleotides read TGTGCCAGCACTGCGGGAGGGGAAGGAACCCAGTACTTC. The variable domain in full, completed from reference TRBV5-6 and TRBJ2-5, reads DAGVTQSPTHLIKTRGQQVTLRCSPKSGHDTVSWYQQALGQGPQFIFQYYEEEERQRGNFPDRFSGHQFPNYSSELNVNALLLGDSALYLCASTAGGEGTQYFGPGTRLLVL.